This T cell receptor (beta chain) originates from a study of T-cell memory formation after mild COVID-19. Study-wide context: TCR clusters mostly belonged to single donors.

Findings and caveats of the study: Of the contracting clones, CD4+ ones lay mainly in CM and EM, and CD8+ ones in EMRA. The pre-infection memory compartment contained some responding clones, suggesting cross-reactive memory joined.

A word on this clonotype: Its antigen is undetermined.

A single record per CDR3 protein comes from TCRdb applying MiXCR to the 5' RACE reads. The table has 450,000 or so distinct CDR3 sequences, 20% seen once; the top ten hold 7.5% to 10%. Germline V lookup: CDR1 LNHDA, CDR2 SQIVND (reference sequence). The CDR3 contains 15 residues. V was cut by 10 bases and J by 2 bases, with 15 bases left in between. The chain employs TRBV19 and TRBJ2-6; D is perhaps TRBD2 (6 bases). The sequence came from an adult woman who had mild COVID-19 (a few samples of this study predate the infection). Cell type and time point are not known. Sequencing was performed on PBMCs or a T cell subset sorted from them (not recorded which). The CDR3 is CATGGTEAGANVLTF. In DNA form, the CDR3 reads TGTGCCACCGGCGGGACGGAAGCTGGGGCCAACGTCCTGACTTTC.